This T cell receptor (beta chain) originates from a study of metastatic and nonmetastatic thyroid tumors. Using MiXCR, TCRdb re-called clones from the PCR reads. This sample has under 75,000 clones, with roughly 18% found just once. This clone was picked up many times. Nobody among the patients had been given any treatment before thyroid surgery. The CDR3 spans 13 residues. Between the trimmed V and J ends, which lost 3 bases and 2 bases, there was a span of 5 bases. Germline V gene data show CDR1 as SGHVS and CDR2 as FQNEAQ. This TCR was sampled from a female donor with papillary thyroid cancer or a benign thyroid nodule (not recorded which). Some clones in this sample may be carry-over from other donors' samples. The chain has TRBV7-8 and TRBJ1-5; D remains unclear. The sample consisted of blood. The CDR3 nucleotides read TGTGCCAGCAGCTTTTCGGGCAATCAGCCCCAGCATTTT. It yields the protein CASSFSGNQPQHF.